The T cell receptor (beta chain) under discussion was sequenced for a study of blood T cell repertoires in COVID-19. Study at large: Researchers got acute and convalescent COVID-19 samples from the United States, Italy and Spain. T cells, B-cell-depleted T cells, or PBMCs supplied cDNA or gDNA.

Seattle-derived patients entered the study during active infection and were followed longitudinally. Per the original methods: Quantification of nucleated cells was approximated via reference gene primer amplification. Assay used: immunoSEQ multiplex PCR; TCRdb lists only in-frame clones, some missing. V and J calls and clone size are given by that table; D and trimming were obtained from the DNA. Here the sample spans about 230,000 clones, approximately 83% being singletons. The V gene end was trimmed by 0 bases and the J gene end by 2 bases; junction bases not matched to a gene: 4. CDR3 length: 15 amino acids. Germline V lookup: CDR1 SGHNT, CDR2 YYREEE (reference sequence).

The chain recombines TRBV5-4 with TRBJ2-7, with TRBD2 identical over 8 bases. The clonotype was recovered from a woman under 40 with COVID-19, enrolled during active disease. The sample taken for sequencing was peripheral blood. CDR3 protein: CASSLVERGPYEQYF. The DNA for the CDR3 is TGTGCCAGCAGCTTGGTAGAGCGGGGGCCCTACGAGCAGTACTTC. Drawing the rest from reference TRBV5-4 and TRBJ2-7, the complete variable domain is ETGVTQSPTHLIKTRGQQVTLRCSSQSGHNTVSWYQQALGQGPQFIFQYYREEENGRGNFPPRFSGLQFPNYSSELNVNALELDDSALYLCASSLVERGPYEQYFGPGTRLTVT.